This T cell receptor (beta chain) stems from a study of shared clonotypes between healthy human individuals. The CDR3 sequence is 13 residues long. The V end was cut by 4 bases, the J end by 4 bases, with 12 bases between. Germline V lookup: CDR1 SGHDT, CDR2 YYEEEE. On this clone: Its antigen remains unidentified.

Study-level findings and limits: Generally, estimated richness proved larger in naive subsets than it did in memory subsets.

The table came from immunoSEQ multiplex PCR; TCRdb's copy has only in-frame clones and leaves some out. Of over 950,000 clones in the sample, about 72% were seen once. Donors were Caucasian adults residing in Nashville, Tennessee, USA. Both subsets, CD45RA+ naive and CD45RA-negative memory, were split from the CD4+ cells. The chain has TRBV5-6 and TRBJ2-7; the D gene is possibly TRBD1 (5 bases). The sequenced material came from memory CD4+ T cells from PBMCs. The subset denotes: CD45RA-negative fraction. This clonotype was sampled from a man aged 18 to 29 in good health. Some clones in this sample may be carry-over from other donors' samples. DNA of the CDR3: TGTGCCAGCAGCCCCCAGGGAAGATACGAGCAGTACTTC. Translated, it gives CASSPQGRYEQYF. Full variable domain (rest looked up from reference TRBV5-6 and TRBJ2-7): DAGVTQSPTHLIKTRGQQVTLRCSPKSGHDTVSWYQQALGQGPQFIFQYYEEEERQRGNFPDRFSGHQFPNYSSELNVNALLLGDSALYLCASSPQGRYEQYFGPGTRLTVT.